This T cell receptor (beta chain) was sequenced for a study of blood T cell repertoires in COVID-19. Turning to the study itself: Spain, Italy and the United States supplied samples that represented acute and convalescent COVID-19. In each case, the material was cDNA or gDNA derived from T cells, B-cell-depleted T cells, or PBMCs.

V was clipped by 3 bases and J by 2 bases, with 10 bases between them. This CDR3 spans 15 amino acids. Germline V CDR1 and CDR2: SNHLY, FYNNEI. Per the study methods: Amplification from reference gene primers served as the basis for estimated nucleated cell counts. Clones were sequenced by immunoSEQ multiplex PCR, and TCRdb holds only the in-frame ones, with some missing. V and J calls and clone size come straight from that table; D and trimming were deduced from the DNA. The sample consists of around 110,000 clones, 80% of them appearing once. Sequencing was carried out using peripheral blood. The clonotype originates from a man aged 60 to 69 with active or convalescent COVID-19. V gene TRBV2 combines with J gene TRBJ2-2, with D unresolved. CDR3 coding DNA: TGTGCCAGCAGTGATGATCACGGTAACACCGGGGAGCTGTTTTTT. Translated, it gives CASSDDHGNTGELFF.